Listed below are T cell receptor beta chains from one sample, sequenced in a study of blood T cell repertoires in COVID-19. This table comes from immunoSEQ multiplex PCR, and its TCRdb copy is limited to in-frame clones, with some not included. This sample has around 160,000 clones, with roughly four fifths found just once. Sequences were obtained from peripheral blood. The receptors derive from a man in his sixties with active or convalescent COVID-19. Both conserved end residues are part of each CDR3. D genes are given only for firm matches. Some rows have no size entry. The others give once, few or many, or a class for an expanded clone.

- TRBJ2-4 - TRBV6-1 CASSEAQGSLAKNIQYF TGTGCCAGCAGTGAAGCCCAGGGGTCATTAGCCAAAAACATTCAGTACTTC
TRBD1 TRBJ1-2 - TRBV12-3/TRBV12-4 CASSVTGGYGYTF TGTGCCAGCAGTGTAACAGGGGGATATGGCTACACCTTC
TRBD1 TRBJ1-1 - TRBV29-1 CSVDTTGKNTEAFF TGCAGCGTGGACACGACAGGGAAGAACACTGAAGCTTTCTTT
TRBD1 TRBJ2-5 - TRBV5-4 CASSSEGPSGTGQETQYF TGTGCCAGCAGTTCGGAGGGTCCTTCCGGGACAGGGCAAGAGACCCAGTACTTC
- TRBJ2-3 - TRBV19 CASQQGGGDTQYF TGTGCCAGTCAACAGGGAGGGGGAGATACGCAGTATTTT
- TRBJ2-7 - TRBV20-1 CSASGSGSSYEQYF TGCAGTGCTAGTGGCAGTGGGAGCTCCTACGAGCAGTACTTC
TRBD2 TRBJ2-7 - TRBV19 CASSRPAGDSYEQYF TGTGCCAGTAGTCGGCCAGCGGGAGACTCCTACGAGCAGTACTTC
- TRBJ2-2 - TRBV7-6 CASSLAGPERGTGELFF TGTGCCAGCAGCTTAGCGGGTCCCGAACGGGGCACCGGGGAGCTGTTTTTT
TRBD2 TRBJ2-1 - TRBV9 CASSVSGGSSYNEQFF TGTGCCAGCAGCGTAAGTGGCGGGAGCTCCTACAATGAGCAGTTCTTC
- TRBJ1-4 - TRBV5-4 CASSRRSANEKLFF TGTGCCAGCAGCCGCCGGTCGGCTAATGAAAAACTGTTTTTT
TRBD2 TRBJ2-3 - TRBV2 CASTRNRGGLVTGTDTQYF TGTGCCAGCACAAGAAACCGGGGGGGCCTAGTTACGGGGACAGATACGCAGTATTTT
TRBD1 TRBJ1-1 - TRBV19 CASSIDRRQGAGNTEAFF TGTGCCAGTAGTATAGATCGCAGACAGGGGGCCGGGAACACTGAAGCTTTCTTT
- TRBJ1-5 - TRBV20-1 CSASRPGAQPQHF TGCAGTGCTAGTCGGCCAGGGGCTCAGCCCCAGCATTTT
- TRBJ1-2 - TRBV5-6 CASSSPIRGGYTF TGTGCCAGCAGCTCACCCATTCGGGGAGGCTACACCTTC
- TRBJ2-3 - TRBV20-1 CSAIRGNTQYF TGCAGTGCTATCAGAGGGAATACGCAGTATTTT
TRBD2 TRBJ2-1 - TRBV29-1 CSGRPAGASNEQFF TGCAGCGGGCGGCCAGCGGGGGCCTCCAATGAGCAGTTCTTC
- TRBJ2-1 - TRBV3-1/TRBV3-2 CASSQDMNGGNEQFF TGTGCCAGCAGCCAAGATATGAACGGAGGCAATGAGCAGTTCTTC
- TRBJ2-5 - TRBV6-5 CASSYRRTSMGETQYF TGTGCCAGCAGTTACCGTAGGACATCTATGGGAGAGACCCAGTACTTC
- TRBJ2-5 - TRBV5-1 CASSLGTPQETQYF TGCGCCAGCAGCTTGGGGACACCCCAAGAGACCCAGTACTTC
TRBD1 TRBJ1-2 - TRBV10-3 CAIRGQGHNPFLGYTF TGTGCCATCAGGGGACAGGGGCACAACCCTTTCCTAGGCTACACCTTC
- TRBJ2-5 - TRBV7-3 CASSLNFLETQYF TGTGCCAGCAGCTTAAATTTTCTGGAGACCCAGTACTTC
TRBD1 TRBJ2-1 - TRBV5-4 CASSLRGPRNEQFF TGTGCCAGCAGCTTGAGGGGGCCGAGGAATGAGCAGTTCTTC
TRBD2 TRBJ2-5 - TRBV7-3 CASSPGGGRETQYF TGTGCCAGCAGCCCCGGGGGGGGGCGAGAGACCCAGTACTTC
- TRBJ2-7 - TRBV14 CASSLGGGVSSYEQYF TGTGCCAGCAGCCTGGGTGGAGGTGTAAGCTCCTACGAGCAGTACTTC
TRBD1 TRBJ2-7 - TRBV5-6 CASSLAQGAIGEQYF TGTGCCAGCAGCTTGGCGCAGGGGGCTATAGGGGAGCAGTACTTC
- TRBJ2-7 - TRBV9 CASSVGTIGGEQYF TGTGCCAGCAGCGTCGGAACAATCGGGGGCGAGCAGTACTTC
- TRBJ1-1 - TRBV28 CASTPGGQDTEAFF TGTGCCAGCACCCCGGGGGGCCAGGACACTGAAGCTTTCTTT
- TRBJ2-3 - TRBV28 CASREGAAADTQYF TGTGCCAGCAGGGAGGGGGCGGCCGCAGATACGCAGTATTTT
- TRBJ1-4 - TRBV28 CASSFSGEKLFF TGTGCCAGCAGTTTTTCAGGCGAAAAACTGTTTTTT
TRBD1 TRBJ2-2 - TRBV4-1 CASSRDRGSTGELFF TGCGCCAGCAGCCGGGACAGGGGAAGCACCGGGGAGCTGTTTTTT
- TRBJ2-1 many TRBV19 CASSGGGDYNEQFF TGTGCCAGTAGTGGAGGGGGGGACTACAATGAGCAGTTCTTC
- TRBJ2-2 - TRBV11-2 CASSLAGANTGELFF TGTGCCAGCAGCTTAGCGGGAGCAAACACCGGGGAGCTGTTTTTT
- TRBJ2-7 - TRBV5-1 CASSLEASRPYEQYF TGCGCCAGCAGCTTGGAAGCTAGCCGACCCTACGAGCAGTACTTC
- TRBJ2-3 - TRBV7-9 CASSLPTSTDTQYF TGTGCCAGCAGCTTACCCACTAGCACAGATACGCAGTATTTT
- TRBJ2-1 once TRBV19 CATRLFNEQFF TGTGCCACGAGGCTATTCAATGAGCAGTTCTTC
- TRBJ2-2 - TRBV7-6 CASSFGPTNTGELFF TGTGCCAGCAGCTTTGGGCCCACGAACACCGGGGAGCTGTTTTTT
TRBD2 TRBJ2-3 - TRBV6-6 CASSRGTSGAPDTQYF TGTGCCAGCAGTCGAGGGACTAGCGGTGCCCCAGATACGCAGTATTTT
TRBD2 TRBJ2-7 - TRBV5-1 CASSLGLAGEEQYF TGCGCCAGCAGCCTGGGACTAGCGGGAGAAGAGCAGTACTTC
TRBD2 TRBJ2-1 - TRBV5-4 CASSLDLAAVYEQFF TGTGCCAGCAGCTTAGATCTAGCGGCCGTCTATGAGCAGTTCTTC
- TRBJ1-6 - TRBV2 CASSESTTGSSPLHF TGTGCCAGCAGTGAATCAACTACAGGGAGTTCACCCCTCCACTTT
TRBD2 TRBJ2-3 - TRBV5-1 CASSLWSGGPTDTQYF TGCGCCAGCAGCCTTTGGAGCGGGGGACCCACAGATACGCAGTATTTT
TRBD2 TRBJ2-1 - TRBV24-1 CATSDSQWTSGTSSYNEQFF TGTGCCACCAGTGATTCACAGTGGACTAGCGGGACGAGCTCCTACAATGAGCAGTTCTTC